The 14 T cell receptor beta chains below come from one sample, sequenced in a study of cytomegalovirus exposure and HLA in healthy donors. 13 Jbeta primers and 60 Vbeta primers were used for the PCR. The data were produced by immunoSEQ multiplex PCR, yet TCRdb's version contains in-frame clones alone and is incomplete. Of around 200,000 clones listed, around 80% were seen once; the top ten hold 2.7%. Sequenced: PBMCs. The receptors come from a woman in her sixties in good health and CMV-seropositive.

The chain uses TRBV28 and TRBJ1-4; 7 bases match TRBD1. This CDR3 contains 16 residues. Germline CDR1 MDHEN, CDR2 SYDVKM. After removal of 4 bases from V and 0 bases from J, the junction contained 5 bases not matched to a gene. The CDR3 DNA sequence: TGTGCCAGCAGTTCTCCCGGGACAGCAACTAATGAAAAACTGTTTTTT. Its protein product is CASSSPGTATNEKLFF.

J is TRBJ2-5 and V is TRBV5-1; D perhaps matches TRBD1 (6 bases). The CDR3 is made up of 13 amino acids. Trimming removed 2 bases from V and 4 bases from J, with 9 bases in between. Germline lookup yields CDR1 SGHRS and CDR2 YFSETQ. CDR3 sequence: CASSLQGTETQYF. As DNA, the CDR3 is TGCGCCAGCAGCTTACAGGGAACAGAGACCCAGTACTTC.

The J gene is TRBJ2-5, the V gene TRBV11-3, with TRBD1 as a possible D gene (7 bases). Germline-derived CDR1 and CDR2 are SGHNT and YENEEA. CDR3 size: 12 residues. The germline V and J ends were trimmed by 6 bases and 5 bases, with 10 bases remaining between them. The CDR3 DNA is TGTGCCAGCAGTTCAGGGGGGGAGACCCAGTACTTC. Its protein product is CASSSGGETQYF.

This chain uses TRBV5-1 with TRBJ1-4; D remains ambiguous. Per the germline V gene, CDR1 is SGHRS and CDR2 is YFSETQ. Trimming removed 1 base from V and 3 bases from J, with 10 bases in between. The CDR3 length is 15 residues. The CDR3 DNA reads TGCGCCAGCAGCTTGACTGGAGGCTCTAATGAAAAACTGTTTTTT. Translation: CASSLTGGSNEKLFF.

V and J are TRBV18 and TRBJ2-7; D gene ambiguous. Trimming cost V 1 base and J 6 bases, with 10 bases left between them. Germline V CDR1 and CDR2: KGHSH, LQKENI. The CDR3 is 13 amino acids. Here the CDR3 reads CASSPRAEGEQYF. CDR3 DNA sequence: TGTGCCAGCTCACCACGGGCAGAAGGCGAGCAGTACTTC.

The CDR3 loop reads CASSPQGDTEAFF. As DNA, the CDR3 is TGTGCCAGCAGCCCCCAGGGTGACACTGAAGCTTTCTTT. The J gene is TRBJ1-1, the V gene TRBV7-2; D is perhaps TRBD1 (5 bases). V was clipped by 5 bases and J by 3 bases, with 10 bases between them. This CDR3 contains 13 residues. The V gene's germline CDR1 is SGHTA and CDR2 FQGNSA.

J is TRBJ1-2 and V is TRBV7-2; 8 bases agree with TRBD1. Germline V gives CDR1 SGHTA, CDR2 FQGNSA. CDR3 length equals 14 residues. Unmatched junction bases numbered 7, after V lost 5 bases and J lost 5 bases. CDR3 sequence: CASSGQGAEYGYTF. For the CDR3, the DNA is TGTGCCAGCAGCGGGCAGGGGGCGGAATATGGCTACACCTTC.

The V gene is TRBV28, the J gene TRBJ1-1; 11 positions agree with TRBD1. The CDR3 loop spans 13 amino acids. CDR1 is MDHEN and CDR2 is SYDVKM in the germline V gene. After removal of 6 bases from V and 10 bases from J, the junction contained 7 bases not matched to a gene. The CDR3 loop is CASRPTGQGGAFF. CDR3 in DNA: TGTGCCAGCAGACCAACGGGACAGGGGGGAGCTTTCTTT.

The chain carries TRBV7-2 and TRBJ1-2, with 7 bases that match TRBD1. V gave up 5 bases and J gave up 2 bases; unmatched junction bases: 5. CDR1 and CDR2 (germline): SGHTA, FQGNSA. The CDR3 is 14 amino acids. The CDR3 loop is CASSTTTGNYGYTF. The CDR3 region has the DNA TGTGCCAGCAGCACTACGACAGGGAACTATGGCTACACCTTC.

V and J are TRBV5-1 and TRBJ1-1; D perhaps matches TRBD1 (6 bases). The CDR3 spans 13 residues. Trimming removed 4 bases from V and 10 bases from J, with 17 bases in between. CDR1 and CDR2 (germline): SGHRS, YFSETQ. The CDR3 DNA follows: TGCGCCAGCAGCAATACAGGGACCGCCTCAGCTTTCTTT. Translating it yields CASSNTGTASAFF.

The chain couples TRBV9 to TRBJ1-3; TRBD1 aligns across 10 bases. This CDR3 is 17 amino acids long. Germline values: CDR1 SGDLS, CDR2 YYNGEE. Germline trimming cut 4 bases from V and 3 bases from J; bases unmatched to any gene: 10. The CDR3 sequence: CASSKTTTGGLGNTIYF. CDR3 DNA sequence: TGTGCCAGCAGCAAAACCACGACAGGGGGCCTTGGAAACACCATATATTTT.

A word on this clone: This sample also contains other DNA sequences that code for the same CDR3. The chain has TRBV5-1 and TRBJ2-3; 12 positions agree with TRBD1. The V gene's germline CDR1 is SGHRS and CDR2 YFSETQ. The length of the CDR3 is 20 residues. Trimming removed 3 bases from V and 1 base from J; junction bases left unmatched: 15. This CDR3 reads CASSSAPGQGARSGTDTQYF. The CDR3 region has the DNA TGCGCCAGCAGCTCGGCTCCGGGACAGGGGGCGCGGTCGGGCACAGATACGCAGTATTTT.

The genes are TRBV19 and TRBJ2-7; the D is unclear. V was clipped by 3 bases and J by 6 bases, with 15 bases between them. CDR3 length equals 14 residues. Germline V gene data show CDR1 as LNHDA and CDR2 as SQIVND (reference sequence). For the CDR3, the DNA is TGTGCCAGTAGTATTTCGCTAGGAATCCGCGAGCAGTACTTC. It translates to CASSISLGIREQYF.

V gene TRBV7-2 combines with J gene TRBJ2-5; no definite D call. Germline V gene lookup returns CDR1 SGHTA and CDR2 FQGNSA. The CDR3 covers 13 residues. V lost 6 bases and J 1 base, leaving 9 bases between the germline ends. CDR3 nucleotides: TGTGCCAGCAGTTCTACCTTCCAAGAGACCCAGTACTTC. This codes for CASSSTFQETQYF.